This T cell receptor beta chain derives from a study of T cell repertoires in cytomegalovirus infection. Across the study: Carrying CMV and the relevant HLA type showed in public TCR beta signatures. Findings and limits, study-wide: Frequencies of public TCR beta families were cumulated, and this identified carriers of CMV plus the relevant HLA. Across the ex vivo response, the dominant clonotypes were HLA-C-restricted CMV-specific TCR beta clonotypes.

Looked up from germline, CDR1 is SGHVS and CDR2 is FNYEAQ. The CDR3 runs 16 residues. Trimming cost V 1 base and J 2 bases, with 15 bases left between them. MiXCR, applied by TCRdb to the reads, yields one record per CDR3 protein. The sample lists around 100,000 distinct CDR3 sequences; about 30% were seen once. This clonotype was seen ten or more times. Its matching antigen is unknown. This specimen was CD8+ T cells from cultured PBMCs, taken from culture after CMV antigen stimulation. This clonotype was obtained from a human donor in good health (CMV status not recorded). Some clones in this sample may be carry-over from other donors' samples. This chain joins TRBV7-6 and TRBJ2-7; tentative D call: TRBD2 (5 bases). The CDR3 is CASSLEGGGSAYEQYF. The CDR3 bases are TGTGCCAGCAGCTTAGAGGGCGGAGGCTCAGCCTACGAGCAGTACTTC.